This T cell receptor beta chain emerged from a study of T cells in Graves' hyperthyroidism and ophthalmopathy. Findings and limits, study-wide: Ophthalmopathy cases were set apart from stable hyperthyroidism by a 13 V-J model.

Clinical symptoms, serum thyroxine, TRAb, thyroid ultrasound and orbital computed tomography established diagnosis. Fresh peripheral blood, 9.5 to 10 ml of it, supplied the PBMCs. A single count supports this clonotype. Its target is not known. The CDR3 spans 15 residues. V shed 5 bases and J 0 bases; nucleotides not matched to a gene: 3. CDR1 is LGHDT, CDR2 YNNKEL, per germline (reference sequence). RNA transcripts were the template for amplifying TCR beta CDR3 regions. An initial round of RT-PCR targeting the TCR CDR3 relied on the HTBI primer set. Using its own MiXCR run on the multiplex PCR reads, TCRdb lists one record per CDR3 protein. The sample shows about 560,000 distinct CDR3 sequences, over 15% of them seen only once.

The source is a woman younger than 35 with Graves' hyperthyroidism. The V and J genes are TRBV3-1 and TRBJ2-3, with TRBD2 identical over 9 bases. Sequenced input: blood. The CDR3 here is CASSGTSSSTDTQYF. The DNA for the CDR3 is TGTGCCAGCAGCGGGACTAGCAGCAGCACAGATACGCAGTATTTT.